These 10 T cell receptor beta chains share one sample of origin, sequenced in a study of cytomegalovirus exposure and HLA in healthy donors. 60 Vbeta and 13 Jbeta primers were used in PCR. Libraries were prepared by immunoSEQ multiplex PCR; TCRdb keeps only in-frame clonotypes and omits some of them. Counted here are 210,000 or so clones, approximately 80% occurring once; the ten biggest clones make up approximately 0.5%. Material for sequencing was PBMCs. These receptors were obtained from a woman in her thirties or forties in good health and CMV-seronegative.

This clone was detected only once. The rearrangement joins TRBV27 to TRBJ1-5; the D gene is possibly TRBD1 (6 bases). CDR1 is MNHEY and CDR2 is SMNVEV in the germline V gene (reference sequence). The CDR3 totals 17 residues. Trimming pared 0 bases from V and 3 bases from J, leaving 15 bases between. CDR3 DNA sequence: TGTGCCAGCAGTTTATCGATTTTGAACAGGGACAATCAGCCCCAGCATTTT. This codes for CASSLSILNRDNQPQHF.

The chain recombines TRBV7-3 with TRBJ1-5; TRBD1 is a possible D gene (6 bases). CDR1 SGHTA and CDR2 FQGTGA come from the germline V gene. The CDR3 has 16 residues. The V end lost 2 bases, the J end lost 4 bases, and 15 bases lay between the germline ends. The CDR3 here is CASSLYLGRGNQPQHF. The CDR3 nucleotides read TGTGCCAGCAGCTTATATTTGGGCAGGGGTAATCAGCCCCAGCATTTT.

This sequence joins TRBV5-1 and TRBJ2-3, with 10 bases aligning to TRBD2. The V gene's germline CDR1 is SGHRS and CDR2 YFSETQ. The CDR3 is made up of 16 amino acids. V lost 0 bases and J lost 5; bases outside the gene matches: 6. The CDR3 loop reads CASSLVGGLAQDTQYF. The DNA for the CDR3 is TGCGCCAGCAGCTTGGTGGGGGGACTAGCGCAAGATACGCAGTATTTT.

The gene calls are TRBV29-1 and TRBJ1-1; D not resolved. Between the trimmed V and J ends, which lost 7 bases and 5 bases, there was a span of 14 bases. The CDR3 is 12 residues long. Germline loops: CDR1 SQVTM, CDR2 ANQGSEA. The CDR3 reads CSAGESPTEAFF. The DNA of the CDR3 is TGCAGCGCCGGGGAAAGCCCGACTGAAGCTTTCTTT.

The chain recombines TRBV23-1 with TRBJ1-2; D remains unclear. TRBV23-1 has ORF status, its function being uncertain. V was cut by 6 bases and J by 4 bases, with 24 bases left in between. The CDR3 consists of 17 residues. The CDR3 protein is CASRTYVETLIIYGYTF. The CDR3 nucleotides read TGCGCCAGCAGGACCTATGTGGAGACCTTGATAATCTATGGCTACACCTTC.

The chain uses TRBV18 and TRBJ1-1; 7 bases are a match to TRBD1. Germline assignment: CDR1 KGHSH and CDR2 LQKENI. With 2 bases clipped from V and 8 bases from J, the junction kept 2 bases outside the gene matches. The CDR3 has 12 residues. CDR3 sequence: CASSPSRGEAFF. The DNA for the CDR3 is TGTGCCAGCTCACCAAGCAGGGGGGAAGCTTTCTTT.

The genes are TRBV7-2 and TRBJ2-6; the D is unclear. Per the germline V gene, CDR1 is SGHTA and CDR2 is FQGNSA. The CDR3 sequence is 12 residues long. Trimming shortened V by 8 bases and J by 3 bases, and 5 bases separated the two germline ends. CDR3 amino acids: CASSYGANVLTF. The CDR3 bases are TGTGCCAGCTCCTATGGGGCCAACGTCCTGACTTTC.

This chain joins TRBV5-1 and TRBJ2-1, with 11 bases identical to TRBD1. Germline loops: CDR1 SGHRS, CDR2 YFSETQ. J gave up 3 bases and V 4 bases, and 12 bases lay outside the gene matches. This CDR3 region has 18 residues. CDR3 amino acids: CASSPGLRTGGLYNEQFF. CDR3 coding DNA: TGCGCCAGCAGCCCGGGTTTAAGGACAGGGGGCCTCTACAATGAGCAGTTCTTC. Complete variable domain (other parts from reference TRBV5-1 and TRBJ2-1): KAGVTQTPRYLIKTRGQQVTLSCSPISGHRSVSWYQQTPGQGLQFLFEYFSETQRNKGNFPGRFSGRQFSNSRSEMNVSTLELGDSALYLCASSPGLRTGGLYNEQFFGPGTRLTVL.

This CDR3 is CASSQDLQGNYGYTF. CDR3 coding DNA: TGCGCCAGCAGCCAAGATCTGCAGGGTAACTATGGCTACACCTTC. The genes are TRBV4-3 and TRBJ1-2; maybe TRBD1 (5 bases). The CDR3 has 15 amino acids. Trimming took off 0 bases at V and 1 base at J, with 9 bases between the two ends. CDR1 LGHNA and CDR2 YSLEER come from the germline V gene.

The table lists this clone with a few counts. The gene calls are TRBV7-2 and TRBJ2-5; D is unresolved. The CDR3 has 12 amino acids. In germline, CDR1 is SGHTA, CDR2 FQGNSA. The V end lost 0 bases, the J end lost 5 bases, and 4 bases lay between the germline ends. The CDR3 nucleotides read TGTGCCAGCAGCTTAGCGGGCGAGACCCAGTACTTC. Translating gives CASSLAGETQYF.